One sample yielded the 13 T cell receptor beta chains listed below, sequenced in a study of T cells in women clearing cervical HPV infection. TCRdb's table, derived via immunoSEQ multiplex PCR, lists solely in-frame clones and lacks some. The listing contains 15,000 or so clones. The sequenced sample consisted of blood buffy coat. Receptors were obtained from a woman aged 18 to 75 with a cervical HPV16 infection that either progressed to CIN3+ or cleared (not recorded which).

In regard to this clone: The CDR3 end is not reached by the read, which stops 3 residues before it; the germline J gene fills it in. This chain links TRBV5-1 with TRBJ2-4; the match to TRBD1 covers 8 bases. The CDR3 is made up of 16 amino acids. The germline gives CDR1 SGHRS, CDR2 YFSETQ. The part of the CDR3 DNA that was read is TGCGCCAGCAGCAGGGGCGCCCGGACAGGGACAGAGACT. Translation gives CASSRGARTGTET. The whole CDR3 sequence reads CASSRGARTGTETQYF.

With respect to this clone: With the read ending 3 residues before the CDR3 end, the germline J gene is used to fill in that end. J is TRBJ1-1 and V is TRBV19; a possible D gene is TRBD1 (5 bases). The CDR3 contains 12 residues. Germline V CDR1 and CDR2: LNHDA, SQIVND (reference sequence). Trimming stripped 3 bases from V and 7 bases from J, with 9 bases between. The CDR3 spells CASSMQGGEAFF. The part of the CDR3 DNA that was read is TGTGCCAGTAGTATGCAGGGAGGTGAA.

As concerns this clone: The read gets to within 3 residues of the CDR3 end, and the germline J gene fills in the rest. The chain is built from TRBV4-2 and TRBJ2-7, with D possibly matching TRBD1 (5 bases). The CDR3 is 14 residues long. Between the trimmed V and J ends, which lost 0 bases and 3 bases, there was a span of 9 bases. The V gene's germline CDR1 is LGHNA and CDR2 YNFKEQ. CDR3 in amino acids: CASSQEQGIYEQYF. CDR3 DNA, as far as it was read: TGTGCCAGCAGCCAAGAGCAGGGAATCTACGAG.

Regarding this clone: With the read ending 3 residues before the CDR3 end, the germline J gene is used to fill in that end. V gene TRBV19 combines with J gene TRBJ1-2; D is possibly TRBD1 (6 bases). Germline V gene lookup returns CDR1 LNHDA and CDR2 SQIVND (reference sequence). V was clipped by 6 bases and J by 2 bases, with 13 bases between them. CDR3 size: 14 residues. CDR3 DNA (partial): TGTGCCAGTAGCCCCTTAGACAGGAACTATGGC. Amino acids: CASSPLDRNYG. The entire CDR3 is CASSPLDRNYGYTF.

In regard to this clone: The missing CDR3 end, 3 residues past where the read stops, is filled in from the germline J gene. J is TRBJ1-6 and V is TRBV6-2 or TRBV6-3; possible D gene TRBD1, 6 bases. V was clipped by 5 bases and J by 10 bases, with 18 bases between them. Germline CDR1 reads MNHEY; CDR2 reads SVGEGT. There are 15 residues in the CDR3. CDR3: CASSTRQANGSPLHF. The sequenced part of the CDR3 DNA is TGTGCCAGCAGTACCCGACAGGCCAACGGGTCACCC.

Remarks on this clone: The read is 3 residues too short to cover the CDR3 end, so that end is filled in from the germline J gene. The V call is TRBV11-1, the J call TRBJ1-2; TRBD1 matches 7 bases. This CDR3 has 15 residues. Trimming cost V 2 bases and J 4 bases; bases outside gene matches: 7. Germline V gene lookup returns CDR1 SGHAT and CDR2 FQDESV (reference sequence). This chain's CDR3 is CASSLYRGSPYGYTF. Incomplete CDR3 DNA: TGTGCCAGCAGCTTATACAGGGGATCCCCCTATGGC.

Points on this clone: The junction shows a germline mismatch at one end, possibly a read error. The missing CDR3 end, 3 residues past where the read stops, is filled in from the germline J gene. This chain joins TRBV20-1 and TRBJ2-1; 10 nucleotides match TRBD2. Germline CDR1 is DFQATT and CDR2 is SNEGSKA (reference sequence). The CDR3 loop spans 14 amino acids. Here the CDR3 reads CSARGLAELNEQFF. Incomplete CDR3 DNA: TGCAGTGCAAGAGGACTAGCGGAGCTAAATGAG.

This CDR3 reads CASSPRQGMNTGELFF. CDR3 bases read: TGCGCCAGCAGCCCCCGACAGGGGATGAACACCGGGGAG. V usage is TRBV5-1 and J usage is TRBJ2-2; 8 bases match TRBD1. With the read ending 3 residues before the CDR3 end, the germline J gene is used to fill in that end. Germline values: CDR1 SGHRS, CDR2 YFSETQ. This CDR3 is built from 16 residues. Trimming took 4 bases from V and 1 from J; bases not matched to a gene: 6.

The chain's CDR3 is CASGQGEENQPQHF. The part of the CDR3 DNA that was read is TGCGCCAGTGGGCAAGGAGAAGAGAATCAGCCC. The chain links TRBV4-1 to TRBJ1-5; D is uncertain. The observed sequence ends 3 residues before the CDR3 terminus, with the missing tail filled in from the germline J gene. Germline V lookup: CDR1 MGHRA, CDR2 YSYEKL. The CDR3 spans 14 residues. Trimming removed 9 bases at V and 4 bases at J, with 16 bases between.

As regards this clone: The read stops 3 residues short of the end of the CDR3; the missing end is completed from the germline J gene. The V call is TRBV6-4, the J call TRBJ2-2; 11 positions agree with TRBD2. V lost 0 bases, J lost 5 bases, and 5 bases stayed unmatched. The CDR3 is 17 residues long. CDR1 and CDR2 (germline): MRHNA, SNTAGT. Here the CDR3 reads CASSDSKLAGETGELFF. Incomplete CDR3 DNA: TGTGCCAGCAGTGACTCGAAACTAGCGGGGGAAACCGGGGAG.

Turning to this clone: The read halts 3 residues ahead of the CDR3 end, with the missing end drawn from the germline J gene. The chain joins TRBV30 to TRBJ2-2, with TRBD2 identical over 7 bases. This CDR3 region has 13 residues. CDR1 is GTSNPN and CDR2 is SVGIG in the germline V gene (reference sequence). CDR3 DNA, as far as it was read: TGTGCCTGGAGAGCAGGGAGGGTTGAAAAG. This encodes CAWRAGRVEK. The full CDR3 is CAWRAGRVEKLFF.

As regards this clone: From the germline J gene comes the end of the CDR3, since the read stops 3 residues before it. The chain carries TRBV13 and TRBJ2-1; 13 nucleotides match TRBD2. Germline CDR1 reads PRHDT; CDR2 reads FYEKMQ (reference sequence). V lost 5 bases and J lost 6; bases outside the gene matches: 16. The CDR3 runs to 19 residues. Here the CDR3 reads CASSPRWTSGGTRLNEQFF. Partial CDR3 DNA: TGTGCCAGCAGCCCCCGCTGGACTAGCGGGGGAACCCGCCTCAATGAG.

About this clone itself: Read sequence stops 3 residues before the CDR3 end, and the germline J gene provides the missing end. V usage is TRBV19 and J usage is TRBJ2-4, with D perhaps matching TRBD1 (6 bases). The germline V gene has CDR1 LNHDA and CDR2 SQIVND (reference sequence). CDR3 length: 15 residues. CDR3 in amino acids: CASSSQGSRNQPQYF. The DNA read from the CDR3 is TGTGCCAGTAGTTCACAGGGCAGCCGCAATCAGCCT.